This T cell receptor beta chain was found in a study of T cell repertoires in cytomegalovirus infection. Overall study context: Used in the study were CMV epitopes, some recently identified and HLA-C-restricted, others well-studied and HLA-B-restricted. Based on public TCR beta signatures, there were indications of CMV infection and of a matching HLA type. General study points: In two of eight donors, the top clonotype was HLA-C-restricted CMV-specific. Cumulative public TCR beta family frequency identified CMV carriers with the relevant HLA.

In the case of this clonotype: Its antigen is unknown.

TCRdb processed the reads anew with MiXCR; each CDR3 protein has one entry. The sample lists approximately 110,000 distinct CDR3 sequences; around 30% were seen once. This sample comprised CD8+ T cells from cultured PBMCs, obtained from culture after CMV antigen stimulation. The receptor was derived from a human donor in good health (CMV status not recorded). Some clones in this sample may be carry-over from other donors' samples.

CDR3 region: CASSGVGLYNEQFF. DNA of the CDR3: TGTGCCAGCAGTGGGGTGGGTCTATACAATGAGCAGTTCTTC. The gene calls are TRBV12-3 or TRBV12-4 and TRBJ2-1; the D is unclear. This CDR3 has 14 residues. The V and J ends lost 5 bases and 4 bases respectively, with 12 bases between them.